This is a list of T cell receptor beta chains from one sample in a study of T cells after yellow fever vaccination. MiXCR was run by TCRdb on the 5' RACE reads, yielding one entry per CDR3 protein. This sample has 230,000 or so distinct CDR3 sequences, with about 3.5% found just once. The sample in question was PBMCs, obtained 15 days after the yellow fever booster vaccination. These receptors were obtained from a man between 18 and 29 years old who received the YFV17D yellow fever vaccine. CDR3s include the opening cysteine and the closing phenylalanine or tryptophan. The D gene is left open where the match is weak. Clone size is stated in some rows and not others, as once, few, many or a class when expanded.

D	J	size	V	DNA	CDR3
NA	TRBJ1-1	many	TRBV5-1	TGCGCCAGCATGCGTGAGCTGCCGAACACTGAAGCTTTCTTT	CASMRELPNTEAFF
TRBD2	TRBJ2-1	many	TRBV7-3	TGTGCCAGCAGCTTAACGATGACTAGCGGGGGGGGCTACAATGAGCAGTTCTTC	CASSLTMTSGGGYNEQFF
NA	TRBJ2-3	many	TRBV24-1	TGTGCCACCAGTGACAAGCTAGATACGCAGTATTTT	CATSDKLDTQYF
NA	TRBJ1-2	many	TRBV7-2	TGTGCCAGCAGGGAAACAGGGCCTGGCTACACCTTC	CASRETGPGYTF
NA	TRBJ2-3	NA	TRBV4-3	TGCGCCAGCAGCCAACAATCGGGATTCCATTTCCAAGATACGCAGTATTTT	CASSQQSGFHFQDTQYF
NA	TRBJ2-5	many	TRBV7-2	TGTGCCAGCAGCTGGAGGGCAGAGACCCAGTACTTC	CASSWRAETQYF
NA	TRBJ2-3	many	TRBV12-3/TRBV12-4	TGTGCCAGCGGGGGGTTAACAGATACGCAGTATTTT	CASGGLTDTQYF
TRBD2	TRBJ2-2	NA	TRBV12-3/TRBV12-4	TGTGCCAGCAGTTGGACTAGCGGGGTAGCCGGGGAGCTGTTTTTT	CASSWTSGVAGELFF
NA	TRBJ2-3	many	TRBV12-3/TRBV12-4	TGTGCCAGCAGTATCCCACAGGGATTTAATACGCAGTATTTT	CASSIPQGFNTQYF
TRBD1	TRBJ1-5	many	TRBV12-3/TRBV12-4	TGTGCCAGCAGTTGGGGACAGGGCATTCAGCCCCAGCATTTT	CASSWGQGIQPQHF
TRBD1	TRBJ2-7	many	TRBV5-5	TGTGCCAGCAGCTTGCTAGGACAGGGGGCGGCCTACGAGCAGTACTTC	CASSLLGQGAAYEQYF
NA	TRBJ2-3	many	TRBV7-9	TGTGCCAGCAGCTTAGCGGAAGCGGAGAGCACAGATACGCAGTATTTT	CASSLAEAESTDTQYF
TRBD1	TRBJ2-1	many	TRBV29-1	TGCAGCGCCGAAACGGACAGGGGCAATGAGCAGTTCTTC	CSAETDRGNEQFF
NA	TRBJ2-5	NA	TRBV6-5	TGTGCCAGCAGTTACGAGGGGTACCAAGAGACCCAGTACTTC	CASSYEGYQETQYF
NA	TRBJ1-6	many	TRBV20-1	TGCAGTGCTAGAGAGAGTCGTAATTCACCCCTCCACTTT	CSARESRNSPLHF
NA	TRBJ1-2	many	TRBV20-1	TGCAGTGCCACCCCCTGGTCTAACTATGGCTACACCTTC	CSATPWSNYGYTF
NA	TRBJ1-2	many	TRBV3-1	TGTGCCAGCAGCGGGAAAGGGTGGCAAAACTATGGCTACACCTTC	CASSGKGWQNYGYTF
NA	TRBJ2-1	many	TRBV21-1	TGTGCCAGCACCCCCCAGAAGGATTCCTACAATGAGCAGTTCTTC	CASTPQKDSYNEQFF
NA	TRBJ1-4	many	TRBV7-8	TGTGCCAGCAGCTTAGGAGGCTTCTCGGGCGAAAAACTGTTTTTT	CASSLGGFSGEKLFF